A single sample is the source of the 16 T cell receptor beta chains below, sequenced in a study of T-cell memory formation after mild COVID-19. TCRdb reanalysed the 5' RACE reads using MiXCR and keeps one entry per CDR3 protein. The data hold over 500,000 distinct CDR3 sequences, with 15% to 20% observed a single time. The sample comprised PBMCs or a T cell subset sorted from them (not recorded which). These receptors came from an adult woman who had mild COVID-19 (a few samples of this study predate the infection). Cell type and time point are not known.

In its sample, this clonotype was seen a few times. The chain has TRBV20-1 and TRBJ2-3; 7 bases map to TRBD2. Germline V lookup: CDR1 DFQATT, CDR2 SNEGSKA (reference sequence). V trimming: 0 bases; J trimming: 2 bases; junction bases outside the gene matches: 5. The CDR3 runs 15 residues. For the CDR3, the DNA is TGCAGTGCTAGAGAGGGAGGGCGCCTCACAGATACGCAGTATTTT. Protein sequence: CSAREGGRLTDTQYF.

This clonotype was seen a few times. The rearrangement uses TRBV7-3 and TRBJ1-2, with 9 bases lining up with TRBD1. The CDR3 covers 12 residues. V was pared by 11 bases and J by 5 bases, with 6 bases of the junction left unmatched. The germline V gene encodes CDR1 SGHTA and CDR2 FQGTGA. CDR3 residues: CADRQGDYGYTF. The CDR3 nucleotides are TGTGCCGACCGACAGGGGGATTATGGCTACACCTTC.

In nucleotides, the CDR3 is TGTGCCAGCAGCCAAGCGGGGGGGGCGTACAATGAGCAGTTCTTC. It encodes CASSQAGGAYNEQFF. The V and J genes are TRBV4-2 and TRBJ2-1; 8 bases match TRBD2. Germline CDR1 is LGHNA and CDR2 is YNFKEQ. The CDR3 length is 15 residues. V lost 1 base and J lost 4; bases outside the gene matches: 3.

The chain couples TRBV20-1 to TRBJ2-1; D may be TRBD1 or TRBD2 (5 bases each). The CDR3 sequence is 14 residues long. Per the germline V gene, CDR1 is DFQATT and CDR2 is SNEGSKA (reference sequence). Trimming cost V 4 bases and J 8 bases, with 18 bases left between them. CDR3 sequence: CSANAGTQVHEQFF. CDR3 nucleotides: TGCAGTGCTAACGCAGGGACGCAGGTCCATGAGCAGTTCTTC.

This clonotype was seen a few times. V is TRBV12-3 or TRBV12-4 and J is TRBJ1-2; D uncertain. CDR3 length equals 14 residues. The V end was cut by 6 bases, the J end by 2 bases, with 13 bases between. The CDR3 sequence: CASSSSPPNYGYTF. The CDR3 DNA is TGTGCCAGCAGCTCGTCTCCTCCCAACTATGGCTACACCTTC.

A few counts support this clonotype. The chain recombines TRBV6-6 with TRBJ2-2; D not resolved. Trimming shortened V by 4 bases and J by 5 bases, and 11 bases separated the two germline ends. The CDR3 runs to 14 residues. CDR1 is MNHNY and CDR2 is SVGAGI in the germline V gene (reference sequence). Here the CDR3 DNA reads TGTGCCAGCAGTTCGTTTCGGTTTACCGGGGAGCTGTTTTTT. Translated: CASSSFRFTGELFF.

The sample holds a few counts of this clonotype. The chain couples TRBV20-1 to TRBJ1-4, with 9 bases that match TRBD1. The J segment lost 4 bases and the V segment lost 1 base, leaving 4 bases of the junction unmatched. The germline gives CDR1 DFQATT, CDR2 SNEGSKA (reference sequence). The CDR3 runs 15 residues. CDR3 sequence reads: CSARGTGANNEKLFF. Written as DNA, the CDR3 is TGCAGTGCTAGAGGGACAGGGGCGAATAATGAAAAACTGTTTTTT.

The gene calls are TRBV10-3 and TRBJ2-3, with D unresolved. Germline CDR1 ENHRY, CDR2 SYGVKD. The V gene lost 7 bases and the J gene lost 6 bases, with 8 bases spanning the gap. CDR3 length equals 11 residues. This CDR3 reads CAITLTDTQYF. The CDR3 DNA reads as TGTGCCATCACATTAACGGATACGCAGTATTTT.

This clonotype was recorded a few times. This chain connects TRBV27 to TRBJ1-6, with D maybe TRBD1 (6 bases). The V end lost 5 bases, the J end lost 0 bases, and 20 bases lay between the germline ends. Per the germline V gene, CDR1 is MNHEY and CDR2 is SMNVEV (reference sequence). The CDR3 runs to 19 residues. The CDR3: CASSLVQGGFSSYNSPLHF. The CDR3 region has the DNA TGTGCCAGCAGTCTCGTACAAGGGGGTTTTAGCTCCTATAATTCACCCCTCCACTTT.

In this sample, this clonotype turned up many times. This chain uses TRBV7-2 with TRBJ1-6; 7 nucleotides align to TRBD1. In germline, CDR1 is SGHTA, CDR2 FQGNSA. Trimming at V came to 4 bases and at J to 7 bases, leaving 4 bases not matched to a gene. The CDR3 extends over 14 amino acids. The CDR3 DNA reads TGTGCCAGCAGCTCCGGGACAGCAAATTCACCCCTCCACTTT. Translated, it gives CASSSGTANSPLHF.

J is TRBJ1-2 and V is TRBV20-1, with D possibly matching TRBD1 (6 bases). The germline V gene encodes CDR1 DFQATT and CDR2 SNEGSKA (reference sequence). CDR3 length: 13 amino acids. V gave up 4 bases and J gave up 7 bases, with 16 bases separating them. The CDR3 spells CSATPTGIRGYTF. CDR3 DNA: TGCAGTGCTACCCCAACAGGGATCCGTGGCTACACCTTC.

This clonotype was detected only a few times. J is TRBJ2-5 and V is TRBV15; D may be TRBD2 (6 bases). Trimming removed 1 base at V and 1 base at J, with 13 bases between. The CDR3 is 16 amino acids. CDR1 is LNHNV, CDR2 YYDKDF, per germline (reference sequence). In DNA, the CDR3 is TGTGCCACCAGCAGAGGGAGTGGAGGGGCCCAAGAGACCCAGTACTTC. It yields the protein CATSRGSGGAQETQYF.

CDR3 residues: CASSWPLTGAVYNEQFF. The CDR3 DNA is TGTGCCAGCAGCTGGCCGTTAACAGGGGCAGTATACAATGAGCAGTTCTTC. The chain links TRBV7-9 to TRBJ2-1; TRBD1 agrees at 7 bases. CDR1 is SEHNR, CDR2 FQNEAQ, per germline (reference sequence). V lost 4 bases and J lost 4; bases outside the gene matches: 13. The CDR3 has 17 amino acids.

This clonotype was counted only a few times. The chain uses TRBV7-9 and TRBJ1-6, with a tentative D call TRBD1 (5 bases). Germline V gives CDR1 SEHNR, CDR2 FQNEAQ (reference sequence). The CDR3 spans 17 residues. V was clipped by 0 bases and J by 3 bases, with 12 bases between them. The DNA of the CDR3 is TGTGCCAGCAGCTTAGCCCAGACAGCGAGCTATAATTCACCCCTCCACTTT. This sequence encodes CASSLAQTASYNSPLHF.

This clonotype was seen more than once but under ten times. The rearrangement uses TRBV24-1 and TRBJ2-3; 8 bases match TRBD2. CDR1 and CDR2 (germline): KGHDR, SFDVKD. V lost 0 bases and J lost 0; bases outside the gene matches: 4. The length of the CDR3 is 17 residues. CDR3 residues: CATSDLPGTRSTDTQYF. DNA of the CDR3: TGTGCCACCAGTGATTTGCCCGGGACTAGGAGCACAGATACGCAGTATTTT.

V is TRBV5-1 and J is TRBJ2-3, with D hard to call. Between the trimmed V and J ends, which lost 2 bases and 0 bases, there was a span of 10 bases. Per the germline V gene, CDR1 is SGHRS and CDR2 is YFSETQ. The CDR3 is made up of 15 amino acids. The CDR3 here is CASSFIGFSTDTQYF. In DNA, the CDR3 is TGCGCCAGCAGCTTCATAGGGTTTAGCACAGATACGCAGTATTTT.